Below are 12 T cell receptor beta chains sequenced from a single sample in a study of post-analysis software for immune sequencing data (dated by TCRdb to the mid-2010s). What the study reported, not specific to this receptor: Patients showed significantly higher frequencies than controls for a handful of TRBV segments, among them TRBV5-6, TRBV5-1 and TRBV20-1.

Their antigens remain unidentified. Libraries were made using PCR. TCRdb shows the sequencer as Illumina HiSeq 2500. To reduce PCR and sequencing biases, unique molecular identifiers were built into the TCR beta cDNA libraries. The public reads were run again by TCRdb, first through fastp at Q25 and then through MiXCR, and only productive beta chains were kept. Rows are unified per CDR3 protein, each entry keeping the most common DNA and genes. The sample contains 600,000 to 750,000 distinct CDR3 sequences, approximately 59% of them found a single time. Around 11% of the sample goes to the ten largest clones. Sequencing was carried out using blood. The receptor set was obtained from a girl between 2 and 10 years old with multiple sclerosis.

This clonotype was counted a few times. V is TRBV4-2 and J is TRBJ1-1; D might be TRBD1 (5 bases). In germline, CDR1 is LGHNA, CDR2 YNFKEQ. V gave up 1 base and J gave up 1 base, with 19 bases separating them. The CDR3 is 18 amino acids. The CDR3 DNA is TGTGCCAGCAGCCAAGGGGGACCTCAGGGTTGGGGGAACACTGAAGCTTTCTTT. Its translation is CASSQGGPQGWGNTEAFF.

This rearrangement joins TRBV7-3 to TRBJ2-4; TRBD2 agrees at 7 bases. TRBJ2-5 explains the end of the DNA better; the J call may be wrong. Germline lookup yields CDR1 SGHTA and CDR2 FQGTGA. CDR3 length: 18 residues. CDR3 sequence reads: CASSLVAPGPGGQETQYF. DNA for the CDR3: TGTGCCAGCAGCCTAGTCGCCCCTGGTCCGGGGGGCCAAGAGACCCAGTACTTC.

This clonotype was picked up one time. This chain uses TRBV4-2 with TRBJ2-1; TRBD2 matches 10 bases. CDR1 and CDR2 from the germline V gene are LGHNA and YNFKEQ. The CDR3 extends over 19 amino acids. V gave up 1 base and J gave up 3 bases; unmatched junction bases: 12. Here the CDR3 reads CASSQGSNGLADNYNEQFF. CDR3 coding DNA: TGTGCCAGCAGCCAAGGTTCGAATGGACTAGCGGACAACTACAATGAGCAGTTCTTC.

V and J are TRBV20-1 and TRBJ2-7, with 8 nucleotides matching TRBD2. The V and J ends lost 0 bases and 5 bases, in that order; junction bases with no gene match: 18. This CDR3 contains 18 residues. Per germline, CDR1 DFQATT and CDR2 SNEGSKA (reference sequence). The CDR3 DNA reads TGCAGTGCTAGAGATCCCTCAGCGGGAGATAGAGGAAGGAACGAGCAGTACTTC. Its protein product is CSARDPSAGDRGRNEQYF.

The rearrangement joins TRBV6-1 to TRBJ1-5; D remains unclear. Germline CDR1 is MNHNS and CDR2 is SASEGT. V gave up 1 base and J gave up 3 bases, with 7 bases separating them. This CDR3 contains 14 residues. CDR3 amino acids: CASSEDGTNQPQHF. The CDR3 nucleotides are TGTGCCAGCAGTGAAGACGGAACCAATCAGCCCCAGCATTTT.

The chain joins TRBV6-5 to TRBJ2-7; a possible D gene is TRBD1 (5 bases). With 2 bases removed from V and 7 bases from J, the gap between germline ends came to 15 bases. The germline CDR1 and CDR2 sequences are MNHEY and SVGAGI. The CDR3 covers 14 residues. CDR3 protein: CASSYGQGLREQYF. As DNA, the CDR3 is TGTGCCAGCAGTTACGGTCAGGGTTTGAGAGAGCAGTACTTC.

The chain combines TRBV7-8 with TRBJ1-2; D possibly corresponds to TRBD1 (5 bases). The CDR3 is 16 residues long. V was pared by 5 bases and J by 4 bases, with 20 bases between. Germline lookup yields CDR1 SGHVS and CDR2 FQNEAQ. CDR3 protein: CASSPTTAGTSYGYTF. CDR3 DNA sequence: TGTGCCAGCAGCCCTACGACCGCGGGGACGAGCTATGGCTACACCTTC.

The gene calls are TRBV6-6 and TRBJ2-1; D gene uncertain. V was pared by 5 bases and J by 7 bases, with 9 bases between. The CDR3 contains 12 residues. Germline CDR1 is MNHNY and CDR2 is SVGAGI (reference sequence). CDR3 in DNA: TGTGCCAGCAGTACCGACCAAAATGAGCAGTTCTTC. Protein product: CASSTDQNEQFF.

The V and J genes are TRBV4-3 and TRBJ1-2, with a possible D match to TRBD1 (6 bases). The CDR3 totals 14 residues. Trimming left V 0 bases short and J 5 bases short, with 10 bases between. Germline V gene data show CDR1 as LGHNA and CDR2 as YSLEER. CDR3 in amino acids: CASSQETGGYGYTF. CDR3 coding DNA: TGCGCCAGCAGCCAAGAGACAGGCGGGTATGGCTACACCTTC.

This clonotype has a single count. CDR3 bases: TGTGCCAGCAGGGAACGGTCCTACGAGCAGTACTTC. Translating it yields CASRERSYEQYF. This chain connects TRBV2 to TRBJ2-7; D call uncertain. Germline V gene data show CDR1 as SNHLY and CDR2 as FYNNEI. Trimming left V 6 bases short and J 1 base short, with 7 bases between. This CDR3 is 12 amino acids long.

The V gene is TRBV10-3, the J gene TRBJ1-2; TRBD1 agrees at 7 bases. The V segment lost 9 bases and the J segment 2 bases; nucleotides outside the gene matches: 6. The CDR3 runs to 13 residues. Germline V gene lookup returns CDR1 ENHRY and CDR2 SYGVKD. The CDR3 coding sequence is TGTGCCATTAACCAGGACAGGAACTATGGCTACACCTTC. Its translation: CAINQDRNYGYTF.

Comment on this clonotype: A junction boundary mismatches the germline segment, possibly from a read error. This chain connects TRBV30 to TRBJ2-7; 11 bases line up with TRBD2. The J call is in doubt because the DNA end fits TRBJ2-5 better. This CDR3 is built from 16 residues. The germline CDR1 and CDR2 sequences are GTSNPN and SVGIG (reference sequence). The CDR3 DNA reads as TGTGCCTGGAGTTACTTAGCGGGAGGGTACCAAAAGACCCAGTACTTC. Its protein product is CAWSYLAGGYQKTQYF.